The clone carrying this TCR beta chain came up once. Clones were read by immunoSEQ multiplex PCR, and TCRdb kept only the in-frame ones, dropping some. The data hold more than 65,000 clones, with roughly 90% observed a single time. This entry is derived from a study of technical replicates of blood from a few donors. The CDR3 is made up of 15 amino acids. The germline V gene has CDR1 SGHRS and CDR2 YFSETQ. The V and J ends lost 4 bases and 5 bases, in that order; junction bases with no gene match: 9. Material for sequencing was T cells isolated from PBMCs. V usage is TRBV5-1 and J usage is TRBJ2-1; 7 nucleotides align to TRBD2. This receptor was identified in a human donor in good health. The CDR3 sequence: CASSPEAGRHNEQFF. The DNA of the CDR3 is TGCGCCAGCAGCCCAGAAGCGGGAAGGCACAATGAGCAGTTCTTC. The whole variable domain, remainder taken from reference TRBV5-1 and TRBJ2-1, is KAGVTQTPRYLIKTRGQQVTLSCSPISGHRSVSWYQQTPGQGLQFLFEYFSETQRNKGNFPGRFSGRQFSNSRSEMNVSTLELGDSALYLCASSPEAGRHNEQFFGPGTRLTVL.